This TCR beta chain was captured in a study of cytomegalovirus exposure and HLA in healthy donors. Assay: immunoSEQ multiplex PCR; the TCRdb copy retains only in-frame clones and omits some. The table includes under 150,000 clones, around 86% detected once. The material sequenced was PBMCs. This clonotype originated in a man in his late teens or twenties in good health and CMV-seropositive.

Written as DNA, the CDR3 is TGTGCCAGCAGCGTAGATGGGACAACCGACACTGAAGCTTTCTTT. It is translated as CASSVDGTTDTEAFF. This sequence joins TRBV9 and TRBJ1-1, with D possibly matching TRBD1 (6 bases). Germline CDR1 SGDLS, CDR2 YYNGEE. This CDR3 spans 15 amino acids. The ends were cut back, 0 bases at V and 3 bases at J, with 12 bases in the middle. The variable domain in full, completed from reference TRBV9 and TRBJ1-1, reads DSGVTQTPKHLITATGQRVTLRCSPRSGDLSVYWYQQSLDQGLQFLIQYYNGEERAKGNILERFSAQQFPDLHSELNLSSLELGDSALYFCASSVDGTTDTEAFFGQGTRLTVV.